The entry below gives a single T cell receptor (beta chain) sequence along with its context. No antigen is known for it. Base qualities are not recorded, but no much larger clone differs from it by a single base. A single peripheral blood draw of about 116 mL on average was collected from each donor into heparinised tubes. Using a panel that included CD45RO, CCR7, CD25, CD127, CD95 and CD27, naive, central memory, regulatory and stem cell-like memory CD4+ T cells were sorted on a BD FACSAria II. Every sorted population had a purity above 95%. PBMCs were isolated immediately by Lymphoprep density gradient centrifugation and stained directly without culture. So that batch effects would be minimized, each experiment stained and sorted samples in pairs, pairing one healthy donor with one patient. The CDR3 goes from the cysteine to the phenylalanine over 15 residues. The kept DNA is CDR3 alone, 45 bases in frame from the first base. The germline V gene provides CDR1 MNHNS and CDR2 SASEGT. Trimming removed 2 bases from V and 4 bases from J; the gene matches leave 6 bases unexplained.

The High Capacity cDNA Reverse Transcription Kit was used to reverse transcribe all of the isolated RNA, meaning that expressed TCRB transcripts were what got sequenced. Naive, central memory and regulatory T cell samples underwent deep immunoSEQ sequencing, averaging roughly 3.3 million total reads per sample. Sorted cells were lysed in RLT buffer, and RNA was extracted using DNase-treated RNeasy Micro or Mini kits according to cell number. To prevent cross-contamination, each cell subset was processed individually, whereas patient and healthy donor samples were processed jointly. The immunoSEQ multiplex PCR was used to amplify TCRB sequences from cDNA, yielding 87-bp fragments that span the CDR3 region. Sequencing of the amplicons was done on the Illumina HiSeq platform. The paper's processing steps were these. PCR bias was computationally corrected using synthetic template baselines, reads within Hamming distance 2 were collapsed, and singletons that could not be merged were discarded. Reads were aligned to IMGT to assign V, D and J genes, CDR3 length, and insertions or deletions at six rearrangement sites. Within each subset, clonotype counts were normalized to the number of sorted cells before true diversity and Gini coefficients were calculated with the tcR R package. The overlap coefficient, calculated on TCRB nucleotide sequences, was used to quantify repertoire sharing. Held by TCRdb, this immuneACCESS table contains in-frame sequences only and omits some clones. Under half of the omission traces to an unresolved V gene where checked; the cause of the rest is unknown. The DNA was the basis for D and trimming; V, J and clone size are from that table. This sample comprises more than 95,000 clones, around 15% of them detected only once. The ten largest clones add up to 2.6% of the sample.

These data originate in a study of beta chain features in type 1 diabetes (dated by TCRdb to the late 2010s). Regarding the study in general: Patients and healthy donors did not differ in mean age, gender distribution, total cell number or subset yield. A total of 107,917,701 sorted cells were examined across all samples, and RNA yield correlated strongly with the number of cells per subset. In the study, TCRB repertoires of sorted circulating CD4+ T cell subsets from recently diagnosed type 1 diabetes patients were compared with those of matched healthy donors. Regulatory and stem cell-like memory subsets were obtained from only 8 patients and roughly 8 healthy donors, while naive and central memory subsets were obtained from all 30 or so donors. What the authors observed across the whole study: Naive, central memory and regulatory TCRB repertoires appeared to be more alike among patients than among healthy donors. Because cDNA rather than genomic DNA was sequenced, highly expressing activated cells could have been over-represented, although no difference in activation and CD3 levels was found between groups. A moderate but significant shortening of TCRB CDR3 length was observed in type 1 diabetes patients in all four CD4+ subsets. PCR might favor shorter templates, but patient and control samples were amplified and corrected together, so any skew would affect both groups equally. HLA sub-analyses involved small numbers of individuals, so any influence of HLA type on TCRB rearrangement remained unresolved. Fewer insertions and more nucleotide deletions at VDJ recombination sites were observed in patients with type 1 diabetes, implying thymic rearrangement abnormalities.

This clonotype originated in a man between 18 and 29 years old with type 1 diabetes. In this chain, TRBV6-1 is recombined with TRBJ2-3, and TRBD2 matches 7 of the central bases. Material for sequencing was central memory CD4+ T cells from blood. The CDR3 corresponds to CASSEFTGGADTQYF. The nucleotides are TGTGCCAGCAGTGAATTTACGGGAGGCGCAGATACGCAGTATTTT.